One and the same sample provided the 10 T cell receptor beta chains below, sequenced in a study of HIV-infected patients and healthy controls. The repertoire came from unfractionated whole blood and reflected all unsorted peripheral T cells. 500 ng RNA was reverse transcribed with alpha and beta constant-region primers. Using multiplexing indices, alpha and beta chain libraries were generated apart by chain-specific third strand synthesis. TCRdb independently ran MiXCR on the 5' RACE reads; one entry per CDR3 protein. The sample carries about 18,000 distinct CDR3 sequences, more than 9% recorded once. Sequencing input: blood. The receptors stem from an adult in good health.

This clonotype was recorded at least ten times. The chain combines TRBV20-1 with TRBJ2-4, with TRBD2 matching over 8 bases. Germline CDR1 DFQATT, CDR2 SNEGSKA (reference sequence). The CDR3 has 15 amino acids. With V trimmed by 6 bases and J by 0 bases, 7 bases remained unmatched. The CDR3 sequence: CSAHTSGIAKNIQYF. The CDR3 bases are TGCAGTGCCCACACTAGCGGAATAGCCAAAAACATTCAGTACTTC.

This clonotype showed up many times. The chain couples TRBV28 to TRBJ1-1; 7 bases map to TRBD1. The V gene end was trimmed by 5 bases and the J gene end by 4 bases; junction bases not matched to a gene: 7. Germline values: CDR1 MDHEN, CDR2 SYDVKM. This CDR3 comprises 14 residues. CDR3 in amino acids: CASSATGFTTEAFF. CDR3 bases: TGTGCCAGCAGTGCGACAGGGTTTACCACTGAAGCTTTCTTT.

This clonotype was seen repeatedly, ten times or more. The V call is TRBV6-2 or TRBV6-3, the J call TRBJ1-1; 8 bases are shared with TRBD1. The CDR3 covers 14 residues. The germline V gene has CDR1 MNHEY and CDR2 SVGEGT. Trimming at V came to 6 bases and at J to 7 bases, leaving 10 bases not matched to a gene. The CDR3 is CASRADRAKNEAFF. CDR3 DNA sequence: TGTGCCAGCAGAGCGGACAGGGCAAAGAATGAAGCTTTCTTT.

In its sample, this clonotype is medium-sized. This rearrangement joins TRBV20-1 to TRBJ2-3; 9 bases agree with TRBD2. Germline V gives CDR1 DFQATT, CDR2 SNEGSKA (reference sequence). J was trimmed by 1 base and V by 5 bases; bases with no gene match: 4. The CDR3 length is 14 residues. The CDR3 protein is CSAFIAGGTDTQYF. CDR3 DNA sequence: TGCAGTGCTTTTATAGCGGGGGGCACAGATACGCAGTATTTT.

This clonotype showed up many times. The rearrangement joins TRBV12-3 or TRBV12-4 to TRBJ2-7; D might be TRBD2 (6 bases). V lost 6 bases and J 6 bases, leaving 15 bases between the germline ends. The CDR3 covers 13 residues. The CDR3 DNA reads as TGTGCCAGCAGATTCCAAACGGGGGTCGAGCAGTACTTC. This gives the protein CASRFQTGVEQYF.

The chain's CDR3 is CASSLGAGGGNQPQHF. For the CDR3, the DNA is TGTGCCAGCAGCTTGGGGGCGGGCGGGGGCAATCAGCCCCAGCATTTT. V and J are TRBV5-6 and TRBJ1-5; D uncertain. CDR1 is SGHDT, CDR2 YYEEEE, per germline. This CDR3 contains 16 residues. The ends were cut back, 0 bases at V and 2 bases at J, with 12 bases in the middle.

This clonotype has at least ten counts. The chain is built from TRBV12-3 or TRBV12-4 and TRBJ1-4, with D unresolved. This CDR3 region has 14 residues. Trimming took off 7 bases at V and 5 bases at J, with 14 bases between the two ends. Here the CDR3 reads CASIVGPGNEKLFF. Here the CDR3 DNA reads TGTGCCAGCATCGTTGGACCGGGGAATGAAAAACTGTTTTTT.

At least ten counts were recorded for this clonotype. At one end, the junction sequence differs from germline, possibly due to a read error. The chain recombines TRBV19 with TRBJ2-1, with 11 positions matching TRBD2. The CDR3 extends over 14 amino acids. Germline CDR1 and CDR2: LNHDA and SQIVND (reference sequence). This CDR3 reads CASSGSGGAVKRLF. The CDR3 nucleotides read TGTGCCAGTAGTGGTAGCGGGGGGGCGGTAAAGAGGCTCTTC.

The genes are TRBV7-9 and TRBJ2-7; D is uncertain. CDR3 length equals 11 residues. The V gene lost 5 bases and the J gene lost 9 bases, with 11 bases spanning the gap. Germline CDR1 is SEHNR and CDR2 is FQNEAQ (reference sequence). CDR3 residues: CASSPDVGQYF. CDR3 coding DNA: TGTGCCAGCAGCCCTGACGTGGGGCAGTACTTC.

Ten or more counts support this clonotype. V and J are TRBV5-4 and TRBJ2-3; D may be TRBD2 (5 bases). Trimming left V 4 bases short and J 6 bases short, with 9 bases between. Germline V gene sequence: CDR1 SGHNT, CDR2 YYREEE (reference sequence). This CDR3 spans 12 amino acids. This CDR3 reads CASSRGSDTQYF. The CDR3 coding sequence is TGTGCCAGCAGCCGGGGATCTGATACGCAGTATTTT.